These 23 T cell receptor beta chains came from one sample sequenced in a study of molecular identifiers for immune sequencing clone quantification (dated by TCRdb to 2017 to 2018). The library was obtained by PCR. The sample was run on an Illumina MiSeq. The raw public reads went through TCRdb reprocessing: fastp at Q25, MiXCR clone calling, in-frame beta chains kept. Entries that share a CDR3 protein sequence are merged under the most common genes and DNA. The sample table holds tens of thousands of distinct CDR3 sequences, of which under 20% were seen once. The ten largest account for roughly 7.7% of the sample. What was sequenced was naive CD8+ T cells from blood, with Jurkat cell RNA spiked in. The sample's cell subset or site label is to be understood as: FACS-sorted CD8+CD4-CCR7+CD45RA+ naive T cells. Receptors originate from a human donor in good health. Some libraries in this study had Jurkat cell RNA spiked in.

A remark on this clonotype: This may stem from a read error, because a much larger clone lies one nucleotide away. The chain joins TRBV12-3 or TRBV12-4 to TRBJ2-7; 9 nucleotides match TRBD2. The CDR3 extends over 13 amino acids. The CDR3 protein is CASKREVGYEQHF. In DNA form, the CDR3 reads TGTGCCAGCAAGCGGGAGGTAGGGTACGAGCAGCACTTC.

Note on this clonotype: This may come from a read error, since a much larger clone is one base off. The conserved phenylalanine or tryptophan is not found at the CDR3 terminus, so this likely reflects a read error. This sequence joins TRBV4-1 and TRBJ1-5; D call uncertain. Trimming pared 0 bases from V and 5 bases from J, leaving 8 bases between. The germline CDR1 and CDR2 sequences are MGHRA and YSYEKL. This CDR3 spans 14 amino acids. CDR3 coding DNA: TGCGCCAGCAGCCAAGAAGGCGATTATCAGCCCCAGCATCTT. This translates into CASSQEGDYQPQHL.

A remark on this clonotype: A read error is possible here, since a much larger clone lies one base away. The CDR3 DNA reads TGTGCCAGCAGTTCAGGACCAGATTCGCCTCTCGGGCAGTACTTC. This encodes CASSSGPDSPLGQYF. The chain is built from TRBV27 and TRBJ2-7; D call uncertain. V lost 4 bases, J lost 9 bases, and 22 bases lay in between. Germline lookup yields CDR1 MNHEY and CDR2 SMNVEV (reference sequence). This CDR3 spans 15 amino acids.

This clonotype was observed at least ten times. The V gene is TRBV6-2 or TRBV6-3, the J gene TRBJ2-6; D is possibly TRBD1 or TRBD2 (5 bases each). Trimming shortened V by 3 bases and J by 0 bases, and 21 bases separated the two germline ends. CDR3 length: 20 residues. CDR1 and CDR2 (germline): MNHEY, SVGEGT. CDR3 sequence reads: CASSYWSGAQTFSGANVLTF. DNA of the CDR3: TGTGCCAGCAGTTATTGGTCCGGGGCTCAAACCTTCTCTGGGGCCAACGTCCTGACTTTC.

A remark on this clonotype: Germline is not matched at one junction end, which may reflect a read error. The CDR3 nucleotides are TGTAGCGTTCCGGGGTCCGGGGAGCTGGTTTTT. This encodes CSVPGSGELVF. The rearrangement joins TRBV29-1 to TRBJ2-2, with D possibly TRBD2 on 5 matching bases. Germline assignment: CDR1 SQVTM and CDR2 ANQGSEA. This CDR3 is built from 11 residues.

This chain's CDR3 is CASSLAGPVYEQYF. The CDR3, as DNA: TGTGCCAGCAGTTTAGCTGGACCCGTCTACGAGCAGTACTTC. The chain recombines TRBV12-3 or TRBV12-4 with TRBJ2-7; no clear D gene. The V end lost 0 bases, the J end lost 3 bases, and 9 bases lay between the germline ends. The CDR3 contains 14 residues.

The CDR3 DNA follows: TGTGCCAGCAGCTCGACAGGCAGATCCTCCTACGAGCAGTACTTC. The encoded protein is CASSSTGRSSYEQYF. The rearrangement links TRBV7-9 to TRBJ2-7, with D tentatively TRBD1 (6 bases). The V and J ends lost 4 bases and 0 bases respectively, with 13 bases between them. The CDR3 consists of 15 residues. The germline V gene has CDR1 SEHNR and CDR2 FQNEAQ (reference sequence).

The rearrangement links TRBV28 to TRBJ1-2, with no clear D. V lost 1 base and J lost 4, with 10 bases in between. This CDR3 is 14 amino acids long. CDR1 MDHEN and CDR2 SYDVKM come from the germline V gene. The CDR3 sequence is CASSLLFTLYGYTF. CDR3 DNA: TGTGCCAGCAGTTTATTGTTTACTCTCTATGGCTACACCTTC.

This clonotype was seen at least ten times. The chain employs TRBV5-4 and TRBJ2-2; 10 nucleotides match TRBD2. V shed 4 bases, J shed 0 bases, and the junction held 3 bases outside the gene matches. Germline V gives CDR1 SGHNT, CDR2 YYREEE (reference sequence). The CDR3 spans 16 residues. The CDR3 is CASSPSGSSNTGELFF. DNA of the CDR3: TGTGCCAGCAGCCCTAGCGGGAGTTCGAACACCGGGGAGCTGTTTTTT.

This clonotype was seen ten or more times. The chain employs TRBV10-3 and TRBJ1-1; TRBD1 is a possible D gene (5 bases). This CDR3 comprises 15 residues. V was clipped by 4 bases and J by 2 bases, with 14 bases between them. CDR1 is ENHRY and CDR2 is SYGVKD in the germline V gene. The CDR3 DNA sequence: TGTGCCATCAGTGCCGACAGCTACCTCAACACTGAAGCTTTCTTT. As protein: CAISADSYLNTEAFF.

This clonotype has a count of ten or more. This rearrangement joins TRBV5-1 to TRBJ2-1, with 10 bases lining up with TRBD2. The CDR3 consists of 16 residues. V dropped 4 bases and J dropped 5; count of bases not matched to a gene: 9. The germline gives CDR1 SGHRS, CDR2 YFSETQ. The CDR3 nucleotides read TGCGCCAGCAGCCGTCCAGCGGGAGGGAAGGACAATGAGCAGTTCTTC. Its protein product is CASSRPAGGKDNEQFF.

This clonotype was detected ten times or more. The rearrangement uses TRBV5-1 and TRBJ1-2; 9 bases align to TRBD1. The V gene end was trimmed by 0 bases and the J gene end by 3 bases; junction bases not matched to a gene: 9. CDR1 is SGHRS and CDR2 is YFSETQ in the germline V gene. The CDR3 extends over 17 amino acids. Written as DNA, the CDR3 is TGCGCCAGCAGCTTGGGGGGACAGGGTTGGTTGGACTATGGCTACACCTTC. Residues: CASSLGGQGWLDYGYTF.

This clonotype was detected many times. The chain couples TRBV6-2 or TRBV6-3 to TRBJ2-2; no reliable D call. V was pared by 5 bases and J by 5 bases, with 12 bases between. The CDR3 loop spans 14 amino acids. Germline V gene data show CDR1 as MNHEY and CDR2 as SVGEGT. The CDR3 DNA follows: TGTGCCAGCAGTATCACCACGAGGACCGGGGAGCTGTTTTTT. Protein product: CASSITTRTGELFF.

Remarks on this clonotype: A much larger clone lies a single base off, so this may be a read error. The chain has TRBV4-3 and TRBJ2-7, with no clear D. Per the germline V gene, CDR1 is LGHNA and CDR2 is YSLEER. This CDR3 has 15 residues. V lost 0 bases and J 3 bases, leaving 12 bases between the germline ends. The DNA for the CDR3 is TGCGCCAGCAGCCAAGATTCCCAGTGCAGCTACGAGCAGTACTTC. It yields the protein CASSQDSQCSYEQYF.

This clonotype showed up many times. The V and J genes are TRBV4-3 and TRBJ1-6; D possibly corresponds to TRBD1 (5 bases). The germline gives CDR1 LGHNA, CDR2 YSLEER. This CDR3 spans 15 amino acids. Trimming took off 0 bases at V and 10 bases at J, with 13 bases between the two ends. Here the CDR3 reads CASSQDPAGQSPLHF. DNA for the CDR3: TGCGCCAGCAGCCAAGATCCGGCCGGACAATCACCCCTCCACTTT.

Comments on this clonotype: A much larger clone sits a single nucleotide away, making a read error possible. This rearrangement joins TRBV11-2 to TRBJ2-1, with D perhaps given as TRBD1 or TRBD2 (6 bases each). The germline V gene has CDR1 SGHAT and CDR2 FQNNGV. This CDR3 comprises 13 residues. CDR3 loop: CASSLGGGNERFF. CDR3 DNA: TGTGCCAGCAGCTTAGGAGGGGGGAATGAGCGGTTCTTC. The full variable domain, rest sourced from reference TRBV11-2 and TRBJ2-1, is EAGVAQSPRYKIIEKRQSVAFWCNPISGHATLYWYQQILGQGPKLLIQFQNNGVVDDSQLPKDRFSAERLKGVDSTLKIQPAKLEDSAVYLCASSLGGGNERFFGPGTRLTVL.

This clonotype has ten or more counts. The chain joins TRBV15 to TRBJ2-7; TRBD1 aligns across 9 bases. The CDR3 is made up of 13 amino acids. J was trimmed by 5 bases and V by 5 bases; bases with no gene match: 4. Germline V gene lookup returns CDR1 LNHNV and CDR2 YYDKDF (reference sequence). The CDR3 sequence: CATSLDRGHEQYF. The CDR3 DNA reads TGTGCCACCAGCCTGGACAGGGGCCACGAGCAGTACTTC.

The chain uses TRBV2 and TRBJ2-7; D is unclear. CDR3 size: 10 residues. V was pared by 6 bases and J by 3 bases, with 3 bases between. Germline V gene sequence: CDR1 SNHLY, CDR2 FYNNEI. CDR3 in DNA: TGTGCCAGCAGGGGCTACGAGCAGTACTTC. It translates to CASRGYEQYF.

The chain joins TRBV21-1 to TRBJ2-3; TRBD2, the table's D call, lacks a check against the DNA. TRBV21-1 is noted as a pseudogene. The CDR3 length is 17 residues. The CDR3 coding sequence is TGTGCCAGCAGCAAAGCGCTTGAGGGATTCCCCTACTCCCCCGAGTATTTT. Its protein is CASSKALEGFPYSPEYF.

This clonotype was detected ten times or more. The V and J genes are TRBV7-9 and TRBJ2-7; D is undetermined. Trimming shortened V by 5 bases and J by 2 bases, and 4 bases separated the two germline ends. From germline, CDR1 is SEHNR and CDR2 FQNEAQ (reference sequence). The CDR3 consists of 11 residues. As DNA, the CDR3 is TGTGCCAGCAGCCGCGCCTACGAGCAGTACTTC. Its translation is CASSRAYEQYF.

V and J are TRBV28 and TRBJ2-1; D possibly matches TRBD1 or TRBD2 (5 bases each). Deletions cut 3 bases from V and 2 bases from J, with 14 bases between. The CDR3 is 16 amino acids. Per germline, CDR1 MDHEN and CDR2 SYDVKM. CDR3 loop: CASSFGGPHPYNEQFF. The CDR3 nucleotides read TGTGCCAGCAGTTTTGGGGGACCCCACCCCTACAATGAGCAGTTCTTC.

The chain combines TRBV7-9 with TRBJ2-7; no definite D call. There are 11 residues in the CDR3. Germline V lookup: CDR1 SEHNR, CDR2 FQNEAQ (reference sequence). The ends were cut back, 3 bases at V and 4 bases at J, with 4 bases in the middle. CDR3 DNA sequence: TGTGCCAGCAGCTTTCGATACGAGCAGTACTTC. Protein product: CASSFRYEQYF.

Many counts were recorded for this clonotype. The chain recombines TRBV24-1 with TRBJ2-3, with TRBD2 matching 12 bases. The germline V gene has CDR1 KGHDR and CDR2 SFDVKD. The CDR3 sequence is 15 residues long. V shed 7 bases, J shed 3 bases, and the junction held 4 bases outside the gene matches. The CDR3 region is CATSATSGGTDTQYF. CDR3 coding DNA: TGTGCCACCAGCGCTACTAGCGGGGGGACAGATACGCAGTATTTT.